The 21 T cell receptor beta chains in this list originate from one sample, sequenced in a study of shared clonotypes between healthy human individuals. Sequencing used immunoSEQ multiplex PCR; TCRdb keeps in-frame clones, though not all of them. The sample lists around 350,000 clones, around 70% occurring once. Sequences were obtained from memory CD4+ T cells sorted from blood. As for subset: CD45RA-negative fraction. These receptors all stem from a young man in good health.

This clone was recorded only once. The V gene is TRBV7-6, the J gene TRBJ2-1, with 10 bases aligning to TRBD2. Trimming cost V 4 bases and J 8 bases; bases outside gene matches: 8. The CDR3 runs 15 residues. CDR1 is SGHVS, CDR2 FNYEAQ, per germline. This CDR3 reads CASSSTSGSIDEQFF. The DNA for the CDR3 is TGTGCCAGCAGCTCGACTAGCGGGTCGATCGATGAGCAGTTCTTC.

The chain is built from TRBV5-1 and TRBJ2-1; TRBD2 aligns across 8 bases. Per the germline V gene, CDR1 is SGHRS and CDR2 is YFSETQ. The V segment lost 5 bases and the J segment 5 bases; nucleotides outside the gene matches: 12. This CDR3 has 16 amino acids. Written as DNA, the CDR3 is TGCGCCAGCAGTGAGGCACTAGCGGTTCAAAACAATGAGCAGTTCTTC. Its translation: CASSEALAVQNNEQFF.

This clone was counted a single time. The chain recombines TRBV19 with TRBJ2-5, with 8 bases aligning to TRBD1. The CDR3 is 15 amino acids. V trimming: 6 bases; J trimming: 0 bases; junction bases outside the gene matches: 6. Germline assignment: CDR1 LNHDA and CDR2 SQIVND (reference sequence). The CDR3 is CASRPGQADQETQYF. The CDR3 bases are TGTGCCAGTAGGCCGGGACAGGCGGACCAAGAGACCCAGTACTTC. The variable domain in full, with the rest retrieved from reference TRBV19 and TRBJ2-5, is DGGITQSPKYLFRKEGQNVTLSCEQNLNHDAMYWYRQDPGQGLRLIYYSQIVNDFQKGDIAEGYSVSREKKESFPLTVTSAQKNPTAFYLCASRPGQADQETQYFGPGTRLLVL.

This clone was recorded at least ten times. The V and J genes are TRBV5-1 and TRBJ2-5, with D maybe TRBD2 (6 bases). Germline CDR1 and CDR2: SGHRS and YFSETQ. V lost 6 bases, J lost 1 base, and 13 bases lay in between. This CDR3 has 14 amino acids. CDR3 sequence: CASTLSGVQETQYF. In DNA, the CDR3 is TGCGCCAGCACCCTCTCGGGGGTCCAAGAGACCCAGTACTTC.

The J gene is TRBJ1-5, the V gene TRBV19, with unresolved D. CDR3 length: 16 residues. The germline CDR1 and CDR2 sequences are LNHDA and SQIVND (reference sequence). Trimming shortened V by 7 bases and J by 7 bases, and 23 bases separated the two germline ends. The CDR3 DNA is TGTGCCAGTACCCTGGGAGCAGGCCGCGGGTTGCAGCCCCAGCATTTT. Its translation is CASTLGAGRGLQPQHF.

This sequence joins TRBV6-1 and TRBJ2-5, with a tentative D call TRBD1 (6 bases). The V gene's germline CDR1 is MNHNS and CDR2 SASEGT. V was clipped by 3 bases and J by 3 bases, with 11 bases between them. The CDR3 has 14 amino acids. CDR3 amino acids: CASSDTGSEETQYF. CDR3 nucleotide sequence: TGTGCCAGCAGTGACACAGGGTCGGAAGAGACCCAGTACTTC.

V is TRBV5-1 and J is TRBJ2-1; 10 nucleotides match TRBD2. The CDR3 totals 14 residues. V lost 0 bases to trimming and J lost 15 bases; unmatched junction nucleotides: 9. CDR1 SGHRS and CDR2 YFSETQ come from the germline V gene. CDR3 nucleotide sequence: TGCGCCAGCAGCTTGGCCTGGCTAGCGGGAGTCTGGTTCTTC. Translation: CASSLAWLAGVWFF. Supplemented by reference TRBV5-1 and TRBJ2-1, the full variable domain reads KAGVTQTPRYLIKTRGQQVTLSCSPISGHRSVSWYQQTPGQGLQFLFEYFSETQRNKGNFPGRFSGRQFSNSRSEMNVSTLELGDSALYLCASSLAWLAGVWFFGPGTRLTVL.

The rearrangement links TRBV7-2 to TRBJ1-5; tentatively, D is TRBD1 (5 bases). V lost 1 base and J lost 4, with 14 bases in between. Germline-derived CDR1 and CDR2 are SGHTA and FQGNSA. CDR3 length: 16 amino acids. CDR3: CASSLGGVSPNQPQHF. The CDR3 DNA sequence: TGTGCCAGCAGCTTAGGAGGGGTGAGCCCTAATCAGCCCCAGCATTTT.

This clone has just a few counts. CDR3 in amino acids: CASSFPRLAGGHHPYEQYF. For the CDR3, the DNA is TGTGCCAGCAGCTTCCCTAGACTAGCGGGAGGCCACCATCCCTACGAGCAGTACTTC. The chain uses TRBV7-2 and TRBJ2-7; 13 nucleotides line up with TRBD2. Germline loops: CDR1 SGHTA, CDR2 FQGNSA. V was pared by 3 bases and J by 2 bases, with 13 bases of the junction left unmatched. CDR3 length: 19 amino acids.

This chain joins TRBV10-1 and TRBJ2-7; TRBD2 matches at 10 bases. Germline V gives CDR1 WNHNN, CDR2 SYGVQD (reference sequence). The CDR3 sequence is 17 residues long. V lost 7 bases and J lost 1; bases outside the gene matches: 13. The CDR3 loop is CASIKRGTSGTSYEQYF. As DNA, the CDR3 is TGCGCCAGCATTAAAAGGGGAACTAGCGGGACTTCCTACGAGCAGTACTTC.

This clone occurred a few times. This rearrangement joins TRBV18 to TRBJ2-3; D gene uncertain. Germline-derived CDR1 and CDR2 are KGHSH and LQKENI. The CDR3 has 11 residues. Trimming removed 3 bases from V and 3 bases from J, with 1 base in between. The CDR3, as DNA: TGTGCCAGCTCACCGACAGATACGCAGTATTTT. Translation gives CASSPTDTQYF.

CDR3 in DNA: TGTGCCAGCAGTGCACCAAATAGCAATCAGCCCCAGCATTTT. This codes for CASSAPNSNQPQHF. The rearrangement joins TRBV2 to TRBJ1-5; unclear D gene. Germline V lookup: CDR1 SNHLY, CDR2 FYNNEI. V was trimmed by 4 bases and J by 0 bases, leaving 7 bases between them. There are 14 residues in the CDR3.

The chain joins TRBV14 to TRBJ2-7; 8 positions agree with TRBD2. The germline V gene has CDR1 SGHDN and CDR2 FVKESK. V was clipped by 3 bases and J by 2 bases; unmatched bases: 12. This CDR3 is 17 amino acids long. The CDR3 DNA sequence: TGTGCCAGCAGCCAGCTGGGAAGGGGCGGGAGGACCTACGAGCAGTACTTC. Its translation is CASSQLGRGGRTYEQYF.

The genes are TRBV5-1 and TRBJ1-4; TRBD1 aligns across 7 bases. Germline CDR1 is SGHRS and CDR2 is YFSETQ. The CDR3 consists of 17 residues. The junction had 18 bases not matched to a gene; V was cut back by 5 bases and J by 8 bases. The CDR3 loop is CASRTGSTGQGVEKLFF. As DNA, the CDR3 is TGCGCCAGCAGGACAGGGTCAACCGGCCAAGGGGTCGAAAAACTGTTTTTT.

The chain uses TRBV2 and TRBJ2-7; D not resolved. Germline CDR1 SNHLY, CDR2 FYNNEI. V lost 5 bases to trimming and J lost 2 bases, with 10 bases between them. This CDR3 region has 13 residues. The CDR3 DNA is TGTGCCAGCAGTAATCACGTAACCTACGAGCAGTACTTC. It is translated as CASSNHVTYEQYF.

The CDR3 spells CASSHGQGEDQPQHF. The CDR3 DNA reads as TGTGCCAGCAGTCATGGACAGGGGGAGGATCAGCCCCAGCATTTT. This chain links TRBV6-5 with TRBJ1-5, with 10 bases identical to TRBD1. V shed 5 bases and J 5 bases; nucleotides not matched to a gene: 6. CDR1 and CDR2 from the germline V gene are MNHEY and SVGAGI. This CDR3 contains 15 residues.

V is TRBV18 and J is TRBJ2-2; D ambiguous. The CDR3 has 16 residues. V shed 2 bases and J shed 7 bases, with 17 bases lying between them. The germline CDR1 and CDR2 sequences are KGHSH and LQKENI. CDR3 in amino acids: CASSPTVETVGGELFF. CDR3 DNA: TGTGCCAGCTCACCAACTGTGGAGACGGTCGGCGGGGAGCTGTTTTTT.

The chain recombines TRBV6-1 with TRBJ1-2; D possibly corresponds to TRBD1 (6 bases). The CDR3 loop spans 15 amino acids. The germline V and J ends were trimmed by 6 bases and 0 bases, with 14 bases remaining between them. The germline V gene encodes CDR1 MNHNS and CDR2 SASEGT. CDR3 nucleotide sequence: TGTGCCAGCAGGACCCCCCAGGGGCCTAACTATGGCTACACCTTC. It translates to CASRTPQGPNYGYTF.

CDR3 DNA sequence: TGTGCCAGCAGCCCCGACCGGGACAGGGGCTACAATGAGCAGTTCTTC. Amino acids: CASSPDRDRGYNEQFF. The V and J genes are TRBV11-2 and TRBJ2-1, with 10 nucleotides matching TRBD1. The germline gives CDR1 SGHAT, CDR2 FQNNGV. There are 16 residues in the CDR3. V was clipped by 5 bases and J by 3 bases; unmatched bases: 7. The whole variable domain, remainder taken from reference TRBV11-2 and TRBJ2-1, is EAGVAQSPRYKIIEKRQSVAFWCNPISGHATLYWYQQILGQGPKLLIQFQNNGVVDDSQLPKDRFSAERLKGVDSTLKIQPAKLEDSAVYLCASSPDRDRGYNEQFFGPGTRLTVL.

V usage is TRBV28 and J usage is TRBJ1-1, with D perhaps TRBD1 (6 bases). This CDR3 spans 15 amino acids. Deletions cut 9 bases from V and 0 bases from J, with 17 bases between. CDR1 and CDR2 from the germline V gene are MDHEN and SYDVKM. The CDR3 loop is CASKFRGVMNTEAFF. The CDR3 region has the DNA TGTGCCAGTAAGTTTAGGGGGGTCATGAACACTGAAGCTTTCTTT.

The chain has TRBV7-9 and TRBJ1-1; the D is unclear. The CDR3 runs 12 residues. Germline CDR1 SEHNR, CDR2 FQNEAQ (reference sequence). Deletions cut 5 bases from V and 1 base from J, with 5 bases between. CDR3 bases: TGTGCCAGCAGCCTGAAGAACACTGAAGCTTTCTTT. Translation: CASSLKNTEAFF.